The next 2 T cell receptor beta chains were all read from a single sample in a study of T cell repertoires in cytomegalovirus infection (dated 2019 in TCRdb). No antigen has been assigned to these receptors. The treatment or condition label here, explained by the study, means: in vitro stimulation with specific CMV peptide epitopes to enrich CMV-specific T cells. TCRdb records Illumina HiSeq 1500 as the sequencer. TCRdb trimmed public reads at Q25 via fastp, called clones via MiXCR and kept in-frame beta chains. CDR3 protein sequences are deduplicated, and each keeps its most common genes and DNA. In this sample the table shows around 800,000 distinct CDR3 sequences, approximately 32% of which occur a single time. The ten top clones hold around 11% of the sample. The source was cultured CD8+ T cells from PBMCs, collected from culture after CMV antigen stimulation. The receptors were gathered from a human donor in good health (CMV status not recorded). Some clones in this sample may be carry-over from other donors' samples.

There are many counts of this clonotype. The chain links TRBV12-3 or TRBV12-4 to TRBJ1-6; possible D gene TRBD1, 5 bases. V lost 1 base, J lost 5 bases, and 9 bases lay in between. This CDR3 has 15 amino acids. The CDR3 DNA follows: TGTGCCAGCAGTTTAGTGCAGGGTAATAATTCACCCCTCCACTTT. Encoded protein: CASSLVQGNNSPLHF.

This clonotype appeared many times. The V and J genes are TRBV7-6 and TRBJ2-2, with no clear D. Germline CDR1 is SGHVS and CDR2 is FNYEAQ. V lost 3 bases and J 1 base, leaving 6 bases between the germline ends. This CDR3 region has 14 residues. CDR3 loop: CASSFNMNTGELFF. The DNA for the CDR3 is TGTGCCAGCAGCTTCAATATGAACACCGGGGAGCTGTTTTTT.